The rows below give T cell receptor beta chains drawn from one sample of a study of T cell clones after liver transplantation. The repertoire was sequenced with immunoSEQ multiplex PCR; TCRdb's copy has only in-frame clones and lacks some. The data contain roughly 50,000 clones, 65% to 85% of them singletons. The input for sequencing was CD4+ T cells from blood, taken before liver transplant. These receptors were obtained from a human donor who received a liver transplant. Each CDR3 is given with its conserved first and last residue. The D gene is left open where the match is weak. Where a row states a size, it is once, few, many or the class of an expanded clone; other rows omit it.

d_gene,abundance,j_gene,v_gene,CDR3nt,CDR3aa
TRBD2,-,TRBJ2-3,TRBV6-5,TGTGCCACTAAAGCGGGAGGCACAGATACGCAGTATTTT,CATKAGGTDTQYF
-,-,TRBJ2-1,TRBV7-2,TGTGCCAGCAGCCCACAAGGGGGGCCTCCCGAGCAGTTCTTC,CASSPQGGPPEQFF
-,-,TRBJ1-2,TRBV7-2,TGTGCCAGCAGCTTCAAGGGGGAGGGGTTCGGTGGCTACACCTTC,CASSFKGEGFGGYTF
-,-,TRBJ2-2,TRBV6-1,TGTGCCAGCAGCAGGCTTAGAGAGGAGCTGTTTTTT,CASSRLREELFF
-,few,TRBJ2-5,TRBV7-9,TGTGCCAGCAGCTTAGGAGTTCAGGGGAGGGAGACCCAGTACTTC,CASSLGVQGRETQYF
TRBD1,-,TRBJ1-5,TRBV19,TGTGCCACCGGGGACAGCACGATAGTGCCCCAGCATTTT,CATGDSTIVPQHF
-,-,TRBJ2-1,TRBV5-1,TGCGCCAGCGGAACAGGGTCCTACAATGAGCAGTTCTTC,CASGTGSYNEQFF
-,-,TRBJ1-5,TRBV7-2,TGTGCCAGCAGCTTTTTCAGTCATAGCAATCAGCCCCAGCATTTT,CASSFFSHSNQPQHF
-,few,TRBJ2-7,TRBV6-1,TGTGCCAGCACGGGGGCAGCCATATACGAGCAGTACTTC,CASTGAAIYEQYF
-,once,TRBJ1-4,TRBV19,TGTGCCAGTAGTATTGTAGGACACGAAGAAAAACTGTTTTTT,CASSIVGHEEKLFF